The TCR beta chain described here comes from a study of shared clonotypes between healthy human individuals. About the research overall: Used for every donor were three CD4 naive, three CD4 memory, two CD8 naive and one CD8 memory plate.

About this clone itself: Its antigen is not known.

CDR3 size: 15 residues. General observations from the study: Exclusively blood specimens were collected; tissue repertoires likely differ.

Researchers divided each subset's genomic DNA evenly across several immunoSEQ plates. Some clones are missing from TCRdb's copy, which holds only in-frame ones; the method was immunoSEQ multiplex PCR. This table holds a few million clones, 90% to 96% found once. Sequenced: naive CD4+ T cells sorted from blood. Subset meaning: CD45RA+ positively selected. The V call is TRBV12-2, the J call TRBJ2-7; TRBD1, the table's D call, lacks a check against the DNA. TRBV12-2 is flagged as a pseudogene. This clonotype was obtained from a man between 18 and 35 years old in good health. CDR3 residues: CASRLARQESYEQYF. The CDR3 DNA reads as TGTGCAAGTCGCTTAGCTCGACAGGAATCCTACGAGCAGTACTTC.